A selection of T cell receptor beta chains follows, all from one sample in a study of T cells in Graves' hyperthyroidism and ophthalmopathy. TCRdb re-analysed the multiplex PCR reads in MiXCR, keeping a single row per CDR3 protein. The profile shows hundreds of thousands of distinct CDR3 sequences, 12% to 15% of them singletons. Sequencing was performed on blood. Receptor source: a woman aged 40 to 50 with Graves' ophthalmopathy. CDR3s include the opening cysteine and the closing phenylalanine or tryptophan. A D gene is named only where the DNA matches it firmly. Some rows mark clone size as missing; the rest say once, few, many or name a class of expanded clone.

>TRBV25-1|.|TRBJ2-3|many
TGTGCCAGCAGTGAGGGGTCTTACACAGATACGCAGTATTTT
CASSEGSYTDTQYF
>TRBV27|.|TRBJ2-2|many
TGTGCCAGCAGTTTTAGGGGCAGCCGCACCGGGGAGCTGTTTTTT
CASSFRGSRTGELFF
>TRBV3-1|.|TRBJ2-1|.
TGTGCCAGCAGCCAAAGGCCCGGGCCTCAGTTCTTC
CASSQRPGPQFF
>TRBV29-1|TRBD1|TRBJ1-1|many
TGCAGCGTGGGACAGGGTAGAACTGAAGCTTTCTTT
CSVGQGRTEAFF
>TRBV6-1|.|TRBJ1-5|many
TGTGCCAGCAGAACTCCCCAGGGACCGTTTCAATATAGCAATCAGCCCCAGCATTTT
CASRTPQGPFQYSNQPQHF
>TRBV27|.|TRBJ1-1|many
TGTGCCAGCAGGGGACTACAGGGGAACACTGAAGCTTTCTTT
CASRGLQGNTEAFF
>TRBV11-2|.|TRBJ2-6|.
TGTGCCAGCAGCTTAGACCTGCCATACTCTGGGGCCAACGTCCTGACTTTC
CASSLDLPYSGANVLTF
>TRBV28|TRBD2|TRBJ2-7|many
TGTGCCAGCAGTTTAGGCATGACAGCTAGCGGGGGGGAGCAGTACTTC
CASSLGMTASGGEQYF
>TRBV7-2|.|TRBJ1-2|.
TGTGCCAGCAGCCAAGACAGGATTCCGGGCGGCTACACCTTC
CASSQDRIPGGYTF
>TRBV6-5|.|TRBJ1-5|many
TGTGCCAGCAGTTACTCGGTCCTCTCGACCCAGCATTTT
CASSYSVLSTQHF
>TRBV10-2|.|TRBJ2-1|few
TGCGCCAGCATGGGGACGGATTACAATGAGCAGTTCTTC
CASMGTDYNEQFF
>TRBV20-1|.|TRBJ1-2|many
TGCAGTGCTATTGCTCGTAGGGTCGGCTATGGCTACACCTTC
CSAIARRVGYGYTF
>TRBV3-1|.|TRBJ2-7|.
TGTGCCAGCAGCCAAAAATCATACGAGCAGTACTTC
CASSQKSYEQYF
>TRBV12-5|.|TRBJ2-2|many
TGTGCTAGTGGTACTATGACCACCGGGGAGCTGTTTTTT
CASGTMTTGELFF
>TRBV19|.|TRBJ1-4|.
TGTGCCAGTAGGCCGGGGGCTAACGTAGAAAAACTGTTTTTT
CASRPGANVEKLFF
>TRBV28|TRBD1|TRBJ1-1|.
TGTGCCAGCAGTTTCTCCCCTGGGACAGGGGTGAGGAACACTGAAGCTTTCTTT
CASSFSPGTGVRNTEAFF
>TRBV6-1|TRBD1|TRBJ2-2|many
TGTGCCAGCAGTGAAGGGACAGGGAGAGTGTTTTTT
CASSEGTGRVFF
>TRBV10-3|.|TRBJ2-3|many
TGTGCCATCAGAGAGTCAGATACGCAGTATTTT
CAIRESDTQYF
>TRBV20-1|.|TRBJ2-1|many
TGCAGTGCTACTGACCAGGGAAAATTCAATGAGCAGTTCTTC
CSATDQGKFNEQFF
>TRBV20-1|TRBD1|TRBJ1-5|many
TGCAGTGCTAGAGACAGGACAGGGGGCAATCAGCCCCAGCATTTT
CSARDRTGGNQPQHF
>TRBV27|.|TRBJ1-4|many
TGTGCCAGAATGCCAGGTTCTGCTAATGAAAAACTGTTTTTT
CARMPGSANEKLFF
>TRBV28|.|TRBJ2-3|many
TGTGCCAGCAGTCAGGACTTTAACCCCACAGATACGCAGTATTTT
CASSQDFNPTDTQYF
>TRBV2|TRBD2|TRBJ2-3|many
TGTGCCAGCAGCCGCCTAGCGGGGGGGCGGGATACGCAGTATTTT
CASSRLAGGRDTQYF
>TRBV20-1|TRBD1|TRBJ1-2|many
TGCAGTGCTAGGATGGGACAGGGCTATGGCTACACCTTC
CSARMGQGYGYTF
>TRBV24-1|.|TRBJ1-2|many
TGTGCCACCAGTGATCCCCACAGGAAGGGCTATGGCTACACCTTC
CATSDPHRKGYGYTF
>TRBV9|.|TRBJ1-5|many
TGTGCCAGCAGCGTAGACCCAAATAGCAATCAGCCCCAGCATTTT
CASSVDPNSNQPQHF
>TRBV30|.|TRBJ2-7|few
TGTGCCTGGAGTACTGTAGGGGCGGCCTACGAGCAGTACTTC
CAWSTVGAAYEQYF
>TRBV9|TRBD1|TRBJ1-1|.
TGTGCCAGCAGCTCAGGGACAGGGGGGATATACACTGAAGCTTTCTTT
CASSSGTGGIYTEAFF
>TRBV6-1|.|TRBJ1-1|many
TGTGCCAGCAGTGAAAGTTTGGGAAACACTGAAGCTTTCTTT
CASSESLGNTEAFF
>TRBV15|.|TRBJ2-5|many
TGTGCCACGTCACAGGGGACTCAAGAGACCCAGTACTTC
CATSQGTQETQYF
>TRBV6-5|TRBD2|TRBJ2-2|.
TGTGCCAGCAGTTACTCGAAACCTAGCGGGAGGCGGTCGGGCGGGGAGCTGTTTTTT
CASSYSKPSGRRSGGELFF